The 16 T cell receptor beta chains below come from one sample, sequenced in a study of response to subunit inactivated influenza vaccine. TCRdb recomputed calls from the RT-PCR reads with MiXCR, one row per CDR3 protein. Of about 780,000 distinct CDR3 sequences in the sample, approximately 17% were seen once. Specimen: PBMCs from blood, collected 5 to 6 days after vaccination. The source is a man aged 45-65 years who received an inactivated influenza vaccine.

DNA of the CDR3: TGTGCCAGCAGTTACTCAACAGGGGAAGAGACCCAGTACTTC. It yields the protein CASSYSTGEETQYF. The chain recombines TRBV6-5 with TRBJ2-5, with 7 bases lining up with TRBD1. The CDR3 consists of 14 residues. Per germline, CDR1 MNHEY and CDR2 SVGAGI. Trimming took 0 bases from V and 3 from J; bases not matched to a gene: 1.

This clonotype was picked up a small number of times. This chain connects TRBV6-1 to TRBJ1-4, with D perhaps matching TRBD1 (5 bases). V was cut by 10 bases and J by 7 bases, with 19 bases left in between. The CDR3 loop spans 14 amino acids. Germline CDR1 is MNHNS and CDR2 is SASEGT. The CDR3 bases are TGTGCCACGGGGACCGGGGGACGTGGTGAAAAACTGTTTTTT. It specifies CATGTGGRGEKLFF.

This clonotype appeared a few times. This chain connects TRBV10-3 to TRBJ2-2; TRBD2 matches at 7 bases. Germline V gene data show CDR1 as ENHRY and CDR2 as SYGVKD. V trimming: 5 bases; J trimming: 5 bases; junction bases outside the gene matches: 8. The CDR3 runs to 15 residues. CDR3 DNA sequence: TGTGCCATCAGTTCTAGCGGTCTTAAGACCGGGGAGCTGTTTTTT. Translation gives CAISSSGLKTGELFF.

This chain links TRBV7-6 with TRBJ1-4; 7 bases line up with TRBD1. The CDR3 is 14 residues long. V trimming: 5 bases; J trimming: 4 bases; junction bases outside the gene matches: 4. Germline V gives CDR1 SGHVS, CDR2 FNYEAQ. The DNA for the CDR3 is TGTGCCAGCAGCCGGGACAGCTTTAATGAAAAACTGTTTTTT. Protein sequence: CASSRDSFNEKLFF.

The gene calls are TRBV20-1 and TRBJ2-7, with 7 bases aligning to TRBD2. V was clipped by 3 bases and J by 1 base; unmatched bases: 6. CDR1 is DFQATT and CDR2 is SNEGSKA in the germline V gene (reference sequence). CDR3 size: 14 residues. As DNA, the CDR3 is TGCAGTGCTAGGATGCCTAGCGGATCCTACGAGCAGTACTTC. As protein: CSARMPSGSYEQYF.

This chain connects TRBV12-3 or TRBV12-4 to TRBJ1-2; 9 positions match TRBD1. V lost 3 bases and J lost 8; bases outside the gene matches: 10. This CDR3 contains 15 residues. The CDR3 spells CASSFGPGTGTGYTF. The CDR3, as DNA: TGTGCCAGCAGTTTCGGCCCCGGGACAGGGACCGGCTACACCTTC.

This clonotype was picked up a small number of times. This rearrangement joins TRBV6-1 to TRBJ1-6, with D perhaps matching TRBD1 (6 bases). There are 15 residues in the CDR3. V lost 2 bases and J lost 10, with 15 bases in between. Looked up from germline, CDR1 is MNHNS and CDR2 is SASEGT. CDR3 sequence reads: CASSELQGRRSPLHF. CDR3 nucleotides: TGTGCCAGCAGTGAATTACAGGGCCGACGGTCACCCCTCCACTTT.

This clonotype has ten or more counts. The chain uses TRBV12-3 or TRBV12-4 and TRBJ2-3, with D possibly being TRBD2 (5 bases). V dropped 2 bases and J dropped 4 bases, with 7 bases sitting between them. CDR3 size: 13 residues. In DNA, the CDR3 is TGTGCCAGCAGTTTAAACGGGGCAGATACGCAGTATTTT. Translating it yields CASSLNGADTQYF.

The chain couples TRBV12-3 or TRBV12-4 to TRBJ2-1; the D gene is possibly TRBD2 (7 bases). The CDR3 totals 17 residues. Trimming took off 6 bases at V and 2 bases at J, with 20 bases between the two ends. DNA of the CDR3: TGTGCCAGCAGCCCGTTCAATTCGGGGGGCCCCTACAATGAGCAGTTCTTC. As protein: CASSPFNSGGPYNEQFF.

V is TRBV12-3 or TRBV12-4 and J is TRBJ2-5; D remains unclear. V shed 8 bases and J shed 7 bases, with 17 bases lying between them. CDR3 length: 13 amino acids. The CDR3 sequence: CASQSGSIGTQYF. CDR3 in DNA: TGTGCCAGCCAATCCGGTTCGATCGGGACCCAGTACTTC.

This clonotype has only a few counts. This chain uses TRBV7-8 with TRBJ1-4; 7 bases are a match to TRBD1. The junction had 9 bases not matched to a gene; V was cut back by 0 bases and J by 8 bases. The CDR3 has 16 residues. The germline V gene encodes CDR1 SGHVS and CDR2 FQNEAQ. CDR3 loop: CASSLAPPGGNEKLFF. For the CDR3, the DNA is TGTGCCAGCAGCTTAGCCCCGCCAGGGGGGAACGAAAAACTGTTTTTT.

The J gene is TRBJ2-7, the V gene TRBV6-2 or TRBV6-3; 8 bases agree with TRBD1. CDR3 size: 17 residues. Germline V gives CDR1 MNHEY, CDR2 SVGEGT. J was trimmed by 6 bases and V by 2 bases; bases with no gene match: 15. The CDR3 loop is CASSYAPRTGQAGEQYF. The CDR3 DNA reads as TGTGCCAGCAGTTACGCCCCCCGGACAGGGCAGGCGGGCGAGCAGTACTTC.

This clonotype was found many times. CDR3 DNA: TGCAGTGCTAGCTCGGTTATAGATGAGCAGTTCTTC. Translated: CSASSVIDEQFF. The rearrangement uses TRBV20-1 and TRBJ2-1, with no clear D. The length of the CDR3 is 12 residues. Germline V gene data show CDR1 as DFQATT and CDR2 as SNEGSKA (reference sequence). V was clipped by 3 bases and J by 8 bases, with 11 bases between them.

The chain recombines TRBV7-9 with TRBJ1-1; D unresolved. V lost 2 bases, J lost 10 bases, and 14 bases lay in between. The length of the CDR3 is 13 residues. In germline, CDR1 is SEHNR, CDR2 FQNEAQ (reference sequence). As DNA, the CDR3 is TGTGCCAGCAGCTTATTATCGCCCCCCGGAGCTTTCTTT. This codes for CASSLLSPPGAFF.

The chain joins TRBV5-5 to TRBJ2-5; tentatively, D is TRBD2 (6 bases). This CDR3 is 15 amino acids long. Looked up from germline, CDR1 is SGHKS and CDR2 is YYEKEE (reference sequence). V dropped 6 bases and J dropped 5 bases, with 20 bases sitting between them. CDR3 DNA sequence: TGTGCCAGCACCTTCGGGAGTTCAACGGCGGAGACCCAGTACTTC. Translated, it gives CASTFGSSTAETQYF.

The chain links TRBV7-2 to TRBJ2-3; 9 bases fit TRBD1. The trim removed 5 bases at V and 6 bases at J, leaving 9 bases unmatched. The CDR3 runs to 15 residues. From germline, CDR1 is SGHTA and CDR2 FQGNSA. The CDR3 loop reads CASSLDRGRMDTQYF. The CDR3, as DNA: TGTGCCAGCAGCCTAGACAGGGGGAGGATGGATACGCAGTATTTT.